One T cell receptor (beta chain) is described in this entry. As yet, its antigen is unknown. cDNA libraries for TCR alpha and TCR beta, carrying sample barcodes and UMIs, came from 5'RACE with constant-segment primers. TCRdb used MiXCR to reprocess the 5' RACE reads, holding one entry per CDR3 protein. The table shows roughly 120,000 distinct CDR3 sequences, with about a fifth occurring only once. Germline loops: CDR1 SEHNR, CDR2 FQNEAQ (reference sequence). V was pared by 5 bases and J by 6 bases, with 16 bases between. The CDR3 runs 14 residues. This sample was taken from a study of T-cell memory formation after mild COVID-19. On the study more broadly: TCR clusters were mostly confined to one donor each.

Regarding the study as a whole: Later expanders leaned CD4+, whereas clones that contracted between day 15 and 85 were balanced CD4/CD8.

Sequenced: PBMCs or a T cell subset sorted from them (not recorded which). The chain is built from TRBV7-9 and TRBJ1-2; tentative D call: TRBD1 (5 bases). The sequence came from a man aged 18 to 30 who had mild COVID-19 (a few samples of this study predate the infection). Cell type and time point are not known. Written as DNA, the CDR3 is TGTGCCAGCAGCACACCCGGACACTTTGATGGCTACACCTTC. Amino acid sequence: CASSTPGHFDGYTF.